This entry lists 30 T cell receptor beta chains sequenced from one sample in a study of blood T cell repertoires in COVID-19. Libraries were prepared by immunoSEQ multiplex PCR; TCRdb keeps only in-frame clonotypes and omits some of them. The data show about 320,000 clones, with around nine tenths seen just once and around 2.5% held by the top ten. The sample was PBMCs or T cells enriched from blood (not recorded which). Receptors originate from a man aged 55 to 70 who had recovered from COVID-19.

The chain carries TRBV5-6 and TRBJ1-2; TRBD1 agrees at 7 bases. This CDR3 spans 13 amino acids. Germline V lookup: CDR1 SGHDT, CDR2 YYEEEE. V shed 6 bases, J shed 8 bases, and the junction held 10 bases outside the gene matches. CDR3 in amino acids: CASTPLGGNGYTF. The CDR3, as DNA: TGTGCCAGCACCCCCTTAGGGGGCAACGGCTACACCTTC.

The chain links TRBV19 to TRBJ1-1, with a possible D match to TRBD1 (6 bases). Germline V gene lookup returns CDR1 LNHDA and CDR2 SQIVND (reference sequence). V lost 6 bases, J lost 2 bases, and 13 bases lay in between. The CDR3 contains 14 residues. The CDR3 sequence: CASRKIQGNTEAFF. DNA for the CDR3: TGTGCCAGTAGGAAAATACAGGGAAACACTGAAGCTTTCTTT.

CDR3: CAWSVARGIYTQYF. In DNA form, the CDR3 reads TGTGCCTGGAGTGTAGCCAGGGGGATCTATACGCAGTATTTT. This chain connects TRBV30 to TRBJ2-3, with TRBD1 identical over 7 bases. Germline V gene sequence: CDR1 GTSNPN, CDR2 SVGIG (reference sequence). The trim removed 0 bases at V and 7 bases at J, leaving 7 bases unmatched. This CDR3 is built from 14 residues.

This chain uses TRBV6-5 with TRBJ1-4; D may be TRBD1 (5 bases). The CDR3 contains 13 residues. Trimming cost V 8 bases and J 3 bases, with 10 bases left between them. CDR1 is MNHEY and CDR2 is SVGAGI in the germline V gene. This chain's CDR3 is CASQGSANEKLFF. CDR3 in DNA: TGTGCCAGCCAGGGATCAGCTAATGAAAAACTGTTTTTT.

Concerning this clone: The sample has other DNA sequences that encode this CDR3 too. The V gene is TRBV5-4, the J gene TRBJ1-6, with TRBD1 matching 8 bases. Per the germline V gene, CDR1 is SGHNT and CDR2 is YYREEE (reference sequence). The V gene end was trimmed by 2 bases and the J gene end by 6 bases; junction bases not matched to a gene: 4. CDR3 length: 15 amino acids. This CDR3 is CASSLGQGSNSPLHF. The CDR3 nucleotides read TGTGCCAGCAGCTTAGGACAGGGTAGTAATTCACCCCTCCACTTT.

The genes are TRBV9 and TRBJ1-5; possibly TRBD1 for D (5 bases). The germline CDR1 and CDR2 sequences are SGDLS and YYNGEE. The germline V and J ends were trimmed by 2 bases and 4 bases, with 10 bases remaining between them. CDR3 length: 14 residues. The CDR3 bases are TGTGCCAGCAGCGTGGCAGGGTTTAATCAGCCCCAGCATTTT. Translating gives CASSVAGFNQPQHF.

In the case of this clone: The sample holds other DNA sequences that translate to the same CDR3. V is TRBV2 and J is TRBJ1-5; the D is unclear. The V gene's germline CDR1 is SNHLY and CDR2 FYNNEI. Trimming took off 3 bases at V and 5 bases at J, with 8 bases between the two ends. This CDR3 comprises 13 residues. Here the CDR3 reads CASSESGDQPQHF. DNA for the CDR3: TGTGCCAGCAGTGAGTCGGGAGATCAGCCCCAGCATTTT.

The rearrangement links TRBV25-1 to TRBJ2-7; D call uncertain. From germline, CDR1 is MGHDK and CDR2 SYGVNS. The CDR3 length is 11 residues. Trimming left V 3 bases short and J 5 bases short, with 5 bases between. CDR3 region: CASSDRNEQYF. CDR3 nucleotides: TGTGCCAGCAGTGACAGGAACGAGCAGTACTTC.

The chain employs TRBV2 and TRBJ1-5, with TRBD1 as a possible D gene (5 bases). Germline CDR1 reads SNHLY; CDR2 reads FYNNEI. V dropped 2 bases and J dropped 0 bases, with 14 bases sitting between them. CDR3 length: 17 residues. The CDR3 protein is CASSERTRSYSNQPQHF. CDR3 DNA: TGTGCCAGCAGTGAACGGACAAGATCGTATAGCAATCAGCCCCAGCATTTT.

As to this clone: Other DNA sequences in the sample encode the same CDR3. The chain links TRBV9 to TRBJ1-5; D is perhaps TRBD1 (6 bases). CDR3 length equals 13 residues. The germline V gene encodes CDR1 SGDLS and CDR2 YYNGEE. Trimming removed 2 bases from V and 7 bases from J, with 10 bases in between. The CDR3 DNA reads as TGTGCCAGCAGCGTGGACAGCGGACAGCCCCAGCATTTT. Its translation: CASSVDSGQPQHF.

The chain combines TRBV27 with TRBJ2-1; 8 bases are a match to TRBD1. CDR1 and CDR2 (germline): MNHEY, SMNVEV (reference sequence). The ends lost 6 bases at V and 5 bases at J; junction bases unmatched: 6. The CDR3 is 14 amino acids. The chain's CDR3 is CASSPGQVNNEQFF. The CDR3 DNA reads as TGTGCCAGCAGCCCGGGACAGGTGAACAATGAGCAGTTCTTC.

The gene calls are TRBV9 and TRBJ2-3; D uncertain. Per germline, CDR1 SGDLS and CDR2 YYNGEE. V lost 6 bases and J 0 bases, leaving 17 bases between the germline ends. The CDR3 extends over 16 amino acids. Written as DNA, the CDR3 is TGTGCCAGCAACGAGAGAGGCGAGACTAGCACAGATACGCAGTATTTT. Translation gives CASNERGETSTDTQYF.

This clone was recorded once. This rearrangement joins TRBV30 to TRBJ2-7; D unresolved. Trimming cost V 3 bases and J 1 base, with 7 bases left between them. CDR3 size: 12 residues. Germline CDR1 and CDR2: GTSNPN and SVGIG (reference sequence). This chain's CDR3 is CAWSTGSYEQYF. The CDR3 DNA follows: TGTGCCTGGAGCACCGGTTCCTACGAGCAGTACTTC.

The V and J genes are TRBV4-1 and TRBJ1-6; D is possibly TRBD1 (5 bases). Germline V lookup: CDR1 MGHRA, CDR2 YSYEKL. CDR3 length: 14 amino acids. Trimming removed 5 bases at V and 7 bases at J, with 12 bases between. In nucleotides, the CDR3 is TGCGCCAGCAGCGTGGGGCCGATCAATTCACCCCTCCACTTT. This translates into CASSVGPINSPLHF.

CDR3 sequence reads: CASSRGTSGRADSYEQYF. The CDR3 DNA is TGTGCCAGCAGCCGGGGGACTAGCGGGAGGGCCGATTCCTACGAGCAGTACTTC. The rearrangement links TRBV5-4 to TRBJ2-7; 16 bases line up with TRBD2. The CDR3 covers 18 residues. Unmatched junction bases numbered 8, after V lost 4 bases and J lost 1 base. Per the germline V gene, CDR1 is SGHNT and CDR2 is YYREEE (reference sequence).

This clone was seen once. This rearrangement joins TRBV30 to TRBJ1-1; 8 bases map to TRBD1. Germline V gene lookup returns CDR1 GTSNPN and CDR2 SVGIG (reference sequence). After removal of 0 bases from V and 6 bases from J, the junction contained 3 bases not matched to a gene. The CDR3 runs 13 residues. In nucleotides, the CDR3 is TGTGCCTGGAGTGTCCAGGGGGCGGCTGAAGCTTTCTTT. It is translated as CAWSVQGAAEAFF.

The chain is built from TRBV29-1 and TRBJ1-1, with 8 bases lining up with TRBD1. V lost 5 bases and J lost 2; bases outside the gene matches: 4. The V gene's germline CDR1 is SQVTM and CDR2 ANQGSEA. The CDR3 spans 13 residues. This CDR3 reads CSVLTGDNTEAFF. In DNA, the CDR3 is TGCAGCGTTCTGACAGGGGATAACACTGAAGCTTTCTTT.

The chain links TRBV3-1 (or the pseudogene TRBV3-2) to TRBJ1-2; TRBD1 might be the D (5 bases). This CDR3 region has 16 residues. Germline V gene lookup returns CDR1 LGHDT and CDR2 YNNKEL (reference sequence). V shed 1 base and J shed 4 bases, with 16 bases lying between them. CDR3 DNA sequence: TGTGCCAGCAGCCAAGGGACAAGGGTGGGAATCTATGGCTACACCTTC. This translates into CASSQGTRVGIYGYTF.

The chain couples TRBV19 to TRBJ1-1; no reliable D call. This CDR3 region has 15 residues. V dropped 1 base and J dropped 0 bases, with 9 bases sitting between them. The germline V gene has CDR1 LNHDA and CDR2 SQIVND (reference sequence). The CDR3 region is CASSIGNLMNTEAFF. CDR3 in DNA: TGTGCCAGTAGTATAGGTAACTTAATGAACACTGAAGCTTTCTTT.

The chain couples TRBV5-4 to TRBJ2-3, with 8 nucleotides matching TRBD2. Trimming at V came to 3 bases and at J to 0 bases, leaving 3 bases not matched to a gene. The germline V gene has CDR1 SGHNT and CDR2 YYREEE (reference sequence). This CDR3 comprises 15 residues. CDR3 residues: CASSSSSGSTDTQYF. CDR3 nucleotides: TGTGCCAGCAGCTCGTCTAGCGGGAGCACAGATACGCAGTATTTT.

The chain employs TRBV27 and TRBJ1-6; 10 positions agree with TRBD1. CDR3 length equals 14 residues. J was trimmed by 7 bases and V by 6 bases; bases with no gene match: 3. Germline CDR1 and CDR2: MNHEY and SMNVEV (reference sequence). This CDR3 reads CASRDRGPNSPLHF. The CDR3 DNA reads as TGTGCCAGCAGAGACAGGGGGCCAAATTCACCCCTCCACTTT.

The chain uses TRBV7-9 and TRBJ2-7, with 9 nucleotides matching TRBD1. CDR3 length equals 15 residues. V dropped 5 bases and J dropped 1; count of bases not matched to a gene: 6. Per germline, CDR1 SEHNR and CDR2 FQNEAQ (reference sequence). This chain's CDR3 is CASSRDRANSYEQYF. The CDR3 bases are TGTGCCAGCAGCCGGGACAGGGCCAATTCCTACGAGCAGTACTTC.

This clone has a single count. The chain combines TRBV30 with TRBJ1-5; a possible D gene is TRBD1 (5 bases). CDR3 size: 14 residues. V gave up 2 bases and J gave up 4 bases, with 12 bases separating them. Germline CDR1 GTSNPN, CDR2 SVGIG (reference sequence). CDR3 region: CAWSFRQNNQPQHF. The CDR3 region has the DNA TGTGCCTGGAGTTTTCGACAGAATAATCAGCCCCAGCATTTT.

The chain joins TRBV7-8 to TRBJ2-7; 9 nucleotides agree with TRBD2. CDR1 is SGHVS, CDR2 FQNEAQ, per germline. The CDR3 has 13 residues. The V gene end was trimmed by 5 bases and the J gene end by 5 bases; junction bases not matched to a gene: 4. CDR3 residues: CASSGSGSHEQYF. CDR3 in DNA: TGTGCCAGCAGCGGTAGCGGGAGTCACGAGCAGTACTTC.

This clone occurred once. The genes are TRBV5-1 and TRBJ1-1; D may be TRBD1 (5 bases). Germline CDR1 and CDR2: SGHRS and YFSETQ. V was trimmed by 4 bases and J by 4 bases, leaving 14 bases between them. The CDR3 is 14 residues long. The CDR3: CASSPTEGRTEAFF. Here the CDR3 DNA reads TGCGCCAGCAGCCCTACGGAGGGGCGCACTGAAGCTTTCTTT. Based on the CDR3 plus reference TRBV5-1 and TRBJ1-1, the full variable domain is KAGVTQTPRYLIKTRGQQVTLSCSPISGHRSVSWYQQTPGQGLQFLFEYFSETQRNKGNFPGRFSGRQFSNSRSEMNVSTLELGDSALYLCASSPTEGRTEAFFGQGTRLTVV.

This clone is a singleton in its sample. The chain carries TRBV19 and TRBJ1-2; D is uncertain. Germline V gene data show CDR1 as LNHDA and CDR2 as SQIVND (reference sequence). Deletions cut 3 bases from V and 0 bases from J, with 14 bases between. The length of the CDR3 is 16 residues. The CDR3 DNA follows: TGTGCCAGTAGTATGGACGGGGTTGCAGCTAACTATGGCTACACCTTC. It encodes CASSMDGVAANYGYTF. The complete variable domain, with remaining parts taken from reference TRBV19 and TRBJ1-2, reads DGGITQSPKYLFRKEGQNVTLSCEQNLNHDAMYWYRQDPGQGLRLIYYSQIVNDFQKGDIAEGYSVSREKKESFPLTVTSAQKNPTAFYLCASSMDGVAANYGYTFGSGTRLTVV.

The V and J genes are TRBV5-4 and TRBJ1-2, with a weak D call TRBD1 (5 bases). V lost 3 bases and J 7 bases, leaving 22 bases between the germline ends. The CDR3 has 16 residues. CDR1 is SGHNT and CDR2 is YYREEE in the germline V gene (reference sequence). DNA of the CDR3: TGTGCCAGCAGCTCGGAAGTGGCAGGGCCCTACCTTGGCTACACCTTC. Translation gives CASSSEVAGPYLGYTF. Looking up the rest from reference TRBV5-4 and TRBJ1-2 gives the full variable domain: ETGVTQSPTHLIKTRGQQVTLRCSSQSGHNTVSWYQQALGQGPQFIFQYYREEENGRGNFPPRFSGLQFPNYSSELNVNALELDDSALYLCASSSEVAGPYLGYTFGSGTRLTVV.

This chain uses TRBV27 with TRBJ1-4, with D perhaps TRBD1 (5 bases). Germline CDR1 MNHEY, CDR2 SMNVEV (reference sequence). The length of the CDR3 is 14 residues. The germline V and J ends were trimmed by 6 bases and 6 bases, with 14 bases remaining between them. In DNA, the CDR3 is TGTGCCAGCAGCTCGGCAGGGCTTGATGAAAAACTGTTTTTT. It translates to CASSSAGLDEKLFF. Drawing the rest from reference TRBV27 and TRBJ1-4, the complete variable domain is EAQVTQNPRYLITVTGKKLTVTCSQNMNHEYMSWYRQDPGLGLRQIYYSMNVEVTDKGDVPEGYKVSRKEKRNFPLILESPSPNQTSLYFCASSSAGLDEKLFFGSGTQLSVL.

The rearrangement uses TRBV4-1 and TRBJ2-7; 8 positions agree with TRBD1. Trimming took 4 bases from V and 0 from J; bases not matched to a gene: 8. This CDR3 region has 16 residues. Germline V gives CDR1 MGHRA, CDR2 YSYEKL. As DNA, the CDR3 is TGCGCCAGCAGCCGGTCACAGGGGGTAGACTCCTACGAGCAGTACTTC. Protein sequence: CASSRSQGVDSYEQYF.

V gene TRBV7-2 combines with J gene TRBJ2-1, with 10 nucleotides matching TRBD2. The CDR3 is 15 residues long. V dropped 6 bases and J dropped 4; count of bases not matched to a gene: 6. From germline, CDR1 is SGHTA and CDR2 FQGNSA. This CDR3 is CASRPPGLAYNEQFF. The CDR3 bases are TGTGCCAGCAGGCCACCGGGACTAGCGTACAATGAGCAGTTCTTC.